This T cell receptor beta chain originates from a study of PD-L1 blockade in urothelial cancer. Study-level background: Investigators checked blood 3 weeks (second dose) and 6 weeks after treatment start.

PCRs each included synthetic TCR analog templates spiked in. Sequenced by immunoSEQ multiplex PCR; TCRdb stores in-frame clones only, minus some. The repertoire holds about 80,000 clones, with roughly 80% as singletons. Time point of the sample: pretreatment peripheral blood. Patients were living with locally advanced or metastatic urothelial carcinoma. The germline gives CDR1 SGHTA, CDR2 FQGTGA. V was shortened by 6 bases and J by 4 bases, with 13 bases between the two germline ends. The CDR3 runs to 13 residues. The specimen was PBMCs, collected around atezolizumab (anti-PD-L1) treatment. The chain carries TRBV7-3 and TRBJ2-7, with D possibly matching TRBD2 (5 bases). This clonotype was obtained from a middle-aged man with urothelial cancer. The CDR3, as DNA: TGTGCCAGCAGGCTCAGGACGGGGTACGAGCAGTACTTC. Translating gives CASRLRTGYEQYF.